This T cell receptor beta chain is from a study of blood T cell repertoires in COVID-19. Study summary: Sites in the United States, Italy and Spain provided acute and convalescent COVID-19 samples. T cells, B-cell-depleted T cells, or PBMCs provided the cDNA or gDNA that served as material.

The CDR3 consists of 14 residues. V dropped 4 bases and J dropped 4; count of bases not matched to a gene: 5. Germline values: CDR1 SGHDN, CDR2 FVKESK. Authors' data handling: Reference gene primers were amplified, and this amplification served to estimate nucleated cell counts. Data came from immunoSEQ multiplex PCR; TCRdb stores just in-frame clones and leaves some out. The DNA was the basis for D and trimming; V, J and clone size are from that table. The sample shows under 250,000 clones, almost 85% of them seen only once. The TCR was taken from a man aged 50 or older with acute or convalescent COVID-19. Sequencing was done on a sample of peripheral blood. This chain links TRBV14 with TRBJ1-1, with 8 bases aligning to TRBD1. Here the CDR3 reads CASSLTGGLTEAFF. CDR3 sequence (DNA): TGTGCCAGCAGCCTTACAGGGGGTCTCACTGAAGCTTTCTTT.